These 25 T cell receptor beta chains share one sample of origin, sequenced in a study of response to subunit inactivated influenza vaccine (dated by TCRdb to the late 2010s). Libraries were built with RT-PCR. The reads were generated on an Illumina HiSeq 2500. TCRdb handled the public reads itself, with Q25 trimming in fastp and clone calling in MiXCR, and kept productive beta chains. Each record represents a unique CDR3 protein, reported with the most common genes and DNA among its rows. Across this sample there are some 570,000 distinct CDR3 sequences, with about 11% seen only once. 11% of the sample is taken by the ten largest. The same data also went into a second study, on T cells expressing NK-cell markers. The second study's authors report: 5'RACE template switching, by which a universal primer site and unique molecular identifiers were added, was used to make TCR beta cDNA libraries.

Sample: PBMCs from blood, taken on the day of vaccination. The receptors shown here come from a man over 45 who received an inactivated influenza vaccine. Donor details come from another sample of the same person, matched by shared clones.

This clonotype was observed a handful of times. The chain has TRBV3-1 and TRBJ2-7, with 13 bases aligning to TRBD2. The V gene's germline CDR1 is LGHDT and CDR2 YNNKEL (reference sequence). J gave up 1 base and V 1 base, and 4 bases lay outside the gene matches. The CDR3 is made up of 17 amino acids. CDR3 region: CASSQGLAGGNSYEQYF. The CDR3 DNA reads as TGTGCCAGCAGCCAAGGACTAGCGGGGGGCAATTCCTACGAGCAGTACTTC.

This clonotype was seen only a few times. The rearrangement links TRBV7-9 to TRBJ1-3, with D unclear. Germline lookup yields CDR1 SEHNR and CDR2 FQNEAQ (reference sequence). V shed 5 bases and J shed 4 bases, with 18 bases lying between them. This CDR3 comprises 16 residues. The DNA for the CDR3 is TGTGCCAGCAGCCCGTGGATGGTGGAGACCGGAAACACCATATATTTT. This codes for CASSPWMVETGNTIYF.

The chain has TRBV3-1 and TRBJ2-3; D gene uncertain. This CDR3 comprises 14 residues. The V end lost 5 bases, the J end lost 7 bases, and 16 bases lay between the germline ends. Germline lookup yields CDR1 LGHDT and CDR2 YNNKEL (reference sequence). The CDR3 DNA sequence: TGTGCCAGCAGCGCCTACTTGACTGCATATACGCAGTATTTT. Protein sequence: CASSAYLTAYTQYF.

The J gene is TRBJ2-4, the V gene TRBV7-2; 7 nucleotides align to TRBD1. Germline V gives CDR1 SGHTA, CDR2 FQGNSA. The CDR3 is 14 residues long. The V segment lost 4 bases and the J segment 3 bases; nucleotides outside the gene matches: 3. The CDR3 loop reads CASSSRDSKNIQYF. The CDR3 region has the DNA TGTGCCAGCAGCTCCCGGGACAGCAAAAACATTCAGTACTTC.

This sequence joins TRBV20-1 and TRBJ2-7; D is possibly TRBD1 (6 bases). Germline V gene lookup returns CDR1 DFQATT and CDR2 SNEGSKA (reference sequence). The CDR3 totals 15 residues. With 0 bases removed from V and 2 bases from J, the gap between germline ends came to 14 bases. Here the CDR3 DNA reads TGCAGTGCTAGAGACCTTACAGGGAACCCCTACGAGCAGTACTTC. Translated: CSARDLTGNPYEQYF.

This clonotype was counted a few times. J is TRBJ2-2 and V is TRBV4-3; TRBD2 aligns across 7 bases. Germline V lookup: CDR1 LGHNA, CDR2 YSLEER. The CDR3 runs 15 residues. V lost 0 bases and J lost 7; bases outside the gene matches: 5. CDR3 in DNA: TGCGCCAGCAGCCAAGATTTGGCTAGCGGCGGGGAGCTGTTTTTT. Its translation is CASSQDLASGGELFF.

This chain connects TRBV12-3 or TRBV12-4 to TRBJ2-7, with TRBD1 identical over 8 bases. The V segment lost 7 bases and the J segment 3 bases; nucleotides outside the gene matches: 8. There are 14 residues in the CDR3. For the CDR3, the DNA is TGTGCCAGCACCCAACAGGGGGGCCGCTACGAGCAGTACTTC. Protein: CASTQQGGRYEQYF.

This clonotype was seen ten or more times. This rearrangement joins TRBV20-1 to TRBJ2-1; 12 bases align to TRBD1. V lost 6 bases and J lost 7; bases outside the gene matches: 4. The CDR3 consists of 13 residues. Germline V gives CDR1 DFQATT, CDR2 SNEGSKA (reference sequence). The CDR3 DNA is TGCAGTGCGGGACAGGGGGCTTATAATGAGCAGTTCTTC. This gives the protein CSAGQGAYNEQFF.

J is TRBJ2-7 and V is TRBV23-1, with D uncertain. TRBV23-1 is an ORF; its function is uncertain. The V end lost 0 bases, the J end lost 0 bases, and 6 bases lay between the germline ends. This CDR3 spans 14 amino acids. The chain's CDR3 is CASSQSKSSYEQYF. The CDR3 bases are TGCGCCAGCAGTCAATCGAAGAGCTCCTACGAGCAGTACTTC.

This clonotype was observed a handful of times. The chain joins TRBV12-3 or TRBV12-4 to TRBJ2-5; 7 positions agree with TRBD1. V lost 6 bases and J lost 5; bases outside the gene matches: 12. CDR3 size: 15 residues. CDR3 sequence (DNA): TGTGCCAGCAGAAAACCGACAGGGCTGAGGGAGACCCAGTACTTC. Residues: CASRKPTGLRETQYF.

The chain uses TRBV11-2 and TRBJ2-1; D is possibly TRBD2 (5 bases). The ends were cut back, 1 base at V and 9 bases at J, with 10 bases in the middle. The CDR3 has 13 residues. Germline CDR1 and CDR2: SGHAT and FQNNGV. DNA of the CDR3: TGTGCCAGCAGCTTAGGGGGAGAATTTGAGCAGTTCTTC. This encodes CASSLGGEFEQFF.

J is TRBJ2-7 and V is TRBV29-1, with 15 bases lining up with TRBD2. This CDR3 has 15 residues. Germline CDR1 and CDR2: SQVTM and ANQGSEA. The V segment lost 6 bases and the J segment 0 bases; nucleotides outside the gene matches: 3. In DNA, the CDR3 is TGCAGCGTCGGACTAGCGGGAGGGAGCTCCTACGAGCAGTACTTC. The encoded protein is CSVGLAGGSSYEQYF.

In this sample, this clonotype turned up many times. V usage is TRBV28 and J usage is TRBJ2-1; 11 nucleotides agree with TRBD1. Germline V gene data show CDR1 as MDHEN and CDR2 as SYDVKM. The V gene end was trimmed by 3 bases and the J gene end by 7 bases; junction bases not matched to a gene: 14. The CDR3 runs 18 residues. CDR3 amino acids: CASSFLTRDRGGKNEQFF. The CDR3 DNA reads TGTGCCAGCAGTTTCCTCACCAGGGACAGGGGGGGTAAGAATGAGCAGTTCTTC.

V is TRBV5-1 and J is TRBJ2-3; the D is unclear. CDR1 and CDR2 from the germline V gene are SGHRS and YFSETQ. This CDR3 is built from 15 residues. The germline V and J ends were trimmed by 0 bases and 2 bases, with 10 bases remaining between them. CDR3 protein: CASSLALGFTDTQYF. The CDR3, as DNA: TGCGCCAGCAGCTTGGCCCTGGGCTTCACAGATACGCAGTATTTT.

V is TRBV28 and J is TRBJ2-1, with TRBD2 identical over 9 bases. The CDR3 runs to 14 residues. Trimming took 7 bases from V and 7 from J; bases not matched to a gene: 8. CDR1 and CDR2 from the germline V gene are MDHEN and SYDVKM. CDR3 sequence reads: CASTTSGQINEQFF. CDR3 in DNA: TGTGCCAGCACAACTAGCGGGCAGATAAATGAGCAGTTCTTC.

The sample holds many counts of this clonotype. V gene TRBV15 combines with J gene TRBJ1-2, with 7 bases aligning to TRBD1. The CDR3 has 15 amino acids. Trimming removed 0 bases from V and 4 bases from J; junction bases left unmatched: 5. Germline V lookup: CDR1 LNHNV, CDR2 YYDKDF (reference sequence). CDR3 sequence reads: CATSRDHGTAYGYTF. Written as DNA, the CDR3 is TGTGCCACCAGCAGAGATCATGGGACAGCCTATGGCTACACCTTC.

The rearrangement links TRBV12-3 or TRBV12-4 to TRBJ2-7; 7 nucleotides align to TRBD1. The CDR3 contains 18 residues. V shed 6 bases, J shed 0 bases, and the junction held 17 bases outside the gene matches. CDR3 nucleotide sequence: TGTGCCAGCAGCCCAGGGACAGTTTCAAGATCAAGCTCCTACGAGCAGTACTTC. Its translation is CASSPGTVSRSSSYEQYF.

A few counts support this clonotype. The chain combines TRBV12-3 or TRBV12-4 with TRBJ2-1, with D unresolved. This CDR3 is built from 15 residues. V lost 6 bases and J 6 bases, leaving 18 bases between the germline ends. In nucleotides, the CDR3 is TGTGCCAGCAGCTCCCTGGTATGGAGTGGCAATGAGCAGTTCTTC. It yields the protein CASSSLVWSGNEQFF.

In this sample, this clonotype turned up a few times. The V gene is TRBV12-3 or TRBV12-4, the J gene TRBJ2-1; no definite D call. Trimming cost V 5 bases and J 6 bases, with 17 bases left between them. The CDR3 consists of 15 residues. The CDR3, as DNA: TGTGCCAGCAGTCTCGCGACCCCCGCAGCCAATGAGCAGTTCTTC. Protein sequence: CASSLATPAANEQFF.

This sequence joins TRBV4-3 and TRBJ1-4; D not certain. The V gene lost 0 bases and the J gene lost 3 bases, with 20 bases spanning the gap. Per germline, CDR1 LGHNA and CDR2 YSLEER. This CDR3 spans 19 amino acids. Here the CDR3 DNA reads TGCGCCAGCAGCCAAGAAGATAATCTCGTTGGAGGTCCTAATGAAAAACTGTTTTTT. Translating gives CASSQEDNLVGGPNEKLFF.

This clonotype was seen more than once but under ten times. The rearrangement uses TRBV6-5 and TRBJ2-1; 8 bases are shared with TRBD2. Germline loops: CDR1 MNHEY, CDR2 SVGAGI. V lost 2 bases, J lost 0 bases, and 3 bases stayed unmatched. The CDR3 runs 16 residues. The CDR3 region has the DNA TGTGCCAGCAGTTACCAGAGCGGGAGCTCCTACAATGAGCAGTTCTTC. This translates into CASSYQSGSSYNEQFF.

J is TRBJ1-3 and V is TRBV7-6; a weak D match, TRBD1 (5 bases). V lost 2 bases and J lost 9, with 11 bases in between. This CDR3 region has 13 residues. CDR1 is SGHVS and CDR2 is FNYEAQ in the germline V gene. CDR3 coding DNA: TGTGCCAGCAGCTTACCGGGACCGTCCACCATATATTTT. Translated: CASSLPGPSTIYF.

This clonotype appeared many times. This chain links TRBV5-1 with TRBJ1-2; tentative D call: TRBD1 (6 bases). CDR1 is SGHRS, CDR2 YFSETQ, per germline. This CDR3 region has 14 residues. The germline V and J ends were trimmed by 0 bases and 8 bases, with 14 bases remaining between them. The CDR3 loop reads CASSLGQGPQGYTF. DNA for the CDR3: TGCGCCAGCAGCTTGGGGCAGGGGCCACAGGGCTACACCTTC.

This clonotype was picked up a small number of times. This chain links TRBV6-5 with TRBJ1-1; TRBD1 is a possible D gene (5 bases). The CDR3 spans 14 residues. V dropped 2 bases and J dropped 4 bases, with 11 bases sitting between them. Germline CDR1 and CDR2: MNHEY and SVGAGI. CDR3: CASSYPSGGTEAFF. The CDR3 DNA sequence: TGTGCCAGCAGTTACCCATCCGGGGGCACTGAAGCTTTCTTT.

This clonotype was found once. V gene TRBV3-1 combines with J gene TRBJ2-7; unclear D gene. Germline V gene sequence: CDR1 LGHDT, CDR2 YNNKEL (reference sequence). Trimming took off 0 bases at V and 0 bases at J, with 6 bases between the two ends. CDR3 size: 14 residues. The CDR3, as DNA: TGTGCCAGCAGCCAAGATCTGACCTCCTACGAGCAGTACTTC. Its protein is CASSQDLTSYEQYF.